This is a list of T cell receptor beta chains from one sample in a study of shared T cell receptors in the human thymus. Repertoires were generated with immunoSEQ multiplex PCR, while TCRdb's copy carries only in-frame clones and drops some. The sample shows hundreds of thousands of clones, approximately 87% of them seen only once. Another study also made use of these data, one on human thymus T cells.

The source material was thymocytes. These receptors came from a boy under two years old with a congenital heart defect. Each CDR3 is given with its conserved first and last residue. The D gene is left open where the match is weak. Clone size appears in some rows only: once, few, many, or a class for an expanded clone.

DNA	CDR3	V	J	size	D
TGTGCCAGCAGTGAAGCCCGCTTCTTAAAGGTAGCGGGAAGATGCGAGCAGTACTTC	CASSEARFLKVAGRCEQYF	TRBV6-1	TRBJ2-7	NA	TRBD2
TGTGCCACGGGACTAGCGGGAATTCAAGAGACCCAGTACTTC	CATGLAGIQETQYF	TRBV7-4	TRBJ2-5	NA	TRBD2
TGTGCCAGCACCTTTATAGACAGTCGCTACGAGCAGTACTTC	CASTFIDSRYEQYF	TRBV13	TRBJ2-7	NA	NA
TGCGCCAGCAGGATACCGCGAGGGACTAGCGGGAGGAGTGAGCAGTTCTTC	CASRIPRGTSGRSEQFF	TRBV5-1	TRBJ2-1	NA	TRBD2
TGCGCCAGCAGCCAACAACGGGGTCCTCGGAGGCAGTACTTC	CASSQQRGPRRQYF	TRBV4-3	TRBJ2-7	NA	NA
TGTGCCAGCTCACCGGGACAGGGGATCAATGAGCAGTTCTTC	CASSPGQGINEQFF	TRBV18	TRBJ2-1	NA	TRBD1
TGTGCCAGCAGTCACACCCTCGGGACTAGCGGGAGAGGAGGGGATACGCAGTATTTT	CASSHTLGTSGRGGDTQYF	TRBV27	TRBJ2-3	NA	TRBD2
TGTGCCAGCAGTCGAAAGACTAGCGGGGTTGGGAATGAGCAGTTCTTC	CASSRKTSGVGNEQFF	TRBV6-4	TRBJ2-1	NA	TRBD2
TGCGCCAGCAGCCCTAGACAGCCCCGGGACTACCACTACGAGCAGTACTTC	CASSPRQPRDYHYEQYF	TRBV5-1	TRBJ2-7	NA	TRBD2
TGTGCCATCAGTGCTGGGGCCACTAGCGGAGAACACTACGAGCAGTACTTC	CAISAGATSGEHYEQYF	TRBV10-3	TRBJ2-7	few	TRBD2
TGTGCCAGCATCAAGGAGGCGGGTAAGAATCGAGATGGCTACACCTTC	CASIKEAGKNRDGYTF	TRBV5-4	TRBJ1-2	NA	NA
TGTGCCACCCGCGGTATCCTCAATGAGCAGTTCTTC	CATRGILNEQFF	TRBV15	TRBJ2-1	NA	NA
TGCGCCAGCAGCCCCCTTAATTTCTCGGGGGAAAGCTCCTACGAGCAGTACTTC	CASSPLNFSGESSYEQYF	TRBV4-1	TRBJ2-7	NA	NA